Described below is a single T cell receptor beta chain sequence and its context. Its specificity is unknown. These data belong to a study of shared clonotypes between healthy human individuals. Study observations and caveats: Shared clonotypes: roughly 4.5% naive CD4, roughly 3.5% naive CD8, about 2.4% memory CD4, 0.4% memory CD8.

Germline V gene data show CDR1 as SNHLY and CDR2 as FYNNEI. CDR3 size: 17 residues. Trimming stripped 7 bases from V and 3 bases from J, with 22 bases between. Method: immunoSEQ multiplex PCR; TCRdb's copy keeps in-frame clones and lacks some. This sample has about 2.3 million clones; more than 85% occur once, and the top ten carry roughly 0.36%. The chain employs TRBV2 and TRBJ1-5, with D perhaps TRBD1 (5 bases). This receptor was obtained from a man younger than 30 in good health. Some clones in this sample may be carry-over from other donors' samples. The sample consisted of naive CD4+ T cells from PBMCs. This sample's subset: CD45RA+ positively selected. The CDR3, as DNA: TGTGCCAGCACCCGGGGCAGGGCGGAAGGAAACAATCAGCCCCAGCATTTT. Translated: CASTRGRAEGNNQPQHF.